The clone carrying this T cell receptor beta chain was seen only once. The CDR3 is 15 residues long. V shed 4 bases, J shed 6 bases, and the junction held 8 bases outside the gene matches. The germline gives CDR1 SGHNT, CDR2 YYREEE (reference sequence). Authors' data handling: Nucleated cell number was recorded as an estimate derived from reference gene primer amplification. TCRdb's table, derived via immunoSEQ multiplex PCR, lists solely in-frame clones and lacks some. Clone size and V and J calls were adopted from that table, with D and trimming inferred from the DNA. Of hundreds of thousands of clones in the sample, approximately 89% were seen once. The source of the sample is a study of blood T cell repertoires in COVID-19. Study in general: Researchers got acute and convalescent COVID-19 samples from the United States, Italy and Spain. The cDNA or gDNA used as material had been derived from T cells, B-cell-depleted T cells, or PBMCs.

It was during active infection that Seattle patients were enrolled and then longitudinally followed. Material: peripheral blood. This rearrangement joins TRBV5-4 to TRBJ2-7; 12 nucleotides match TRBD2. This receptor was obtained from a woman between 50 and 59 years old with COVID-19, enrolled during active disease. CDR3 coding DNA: TGTGCCAGCAGCCCTACCGGACTAGCGGGGACCGAGCAGTACTTC. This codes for CASSPTGLAGTEQYF.